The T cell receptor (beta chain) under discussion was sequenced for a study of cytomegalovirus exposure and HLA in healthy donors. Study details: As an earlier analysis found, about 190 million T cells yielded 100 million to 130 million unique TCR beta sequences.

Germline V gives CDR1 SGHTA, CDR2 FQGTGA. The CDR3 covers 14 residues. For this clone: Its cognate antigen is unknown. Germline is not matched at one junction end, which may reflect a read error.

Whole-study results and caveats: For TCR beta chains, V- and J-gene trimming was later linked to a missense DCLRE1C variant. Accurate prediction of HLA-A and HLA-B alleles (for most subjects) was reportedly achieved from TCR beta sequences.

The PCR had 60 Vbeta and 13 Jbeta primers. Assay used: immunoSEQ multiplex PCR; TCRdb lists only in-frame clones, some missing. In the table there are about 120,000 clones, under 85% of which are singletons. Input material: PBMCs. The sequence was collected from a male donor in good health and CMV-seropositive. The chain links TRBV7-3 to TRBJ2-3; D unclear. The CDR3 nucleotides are TGTGCCGGCAGCTTAATTCCCAGGAACGATGCGCAGTATTTT. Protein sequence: CAGSLIPRNDAQYF. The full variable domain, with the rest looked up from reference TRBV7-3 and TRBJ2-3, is GAGVSQTPSNKVTEKGKYVELRCDPISGHTALYWYRQSLGQGPEFLIYFQGTGAADDSGLPNDRFFAVRPEGSVSTLKIQRTERGDSAVYLCAGSLIPRNDAQYFGPGTRLTVL.